This T cell receptor beta chain was sequenced during a study of cytotoxic CD8 clonotypes in ibrutinib-treated CLL. Study observations and caveats: Baseline clonality exceeded age-matched healthy donors and tracked circulating CD8+ T-cell counts. Clonality increased at ibrutinib response and stayed stable in sustained remission. At progression, however, it fell back toward baseline. Sampling time points were not equivalent between sustained-remission and progressing patients.

Repertoires were generated with immunoSEQ multiplex PCR, while TCRdb's copy carries only in-frame clones and drops some. Counted here are around 130,000 clones, under 90% occurring once; the ten biggest clones make up 3.3%. The CDR3 runs to 17 residues. The V gene's germline CDR1 is MDHEN and CDR2 SYDVKM. The ends lost 4 bases at V and 6 bases at J; junction bases unmatched: 15. About this clone: Its antigen remains unidentified.

The source is a human donor with chronic lymphocytic leukemia. The sample in question was PBMCs, obtained after 24 months of ibrutinib treatment. The J gene is TRBJ2-1, the V gene TRBV28, with 7 bases identical to TRBD2. CDR3 sequence (DNA): TGTGCCAGCAGTTCACCTGGACTAGTCCCGACCTCCAATGAGCAGTTCTTC. It is translated as CASSSPGLVPTSNEQFF.